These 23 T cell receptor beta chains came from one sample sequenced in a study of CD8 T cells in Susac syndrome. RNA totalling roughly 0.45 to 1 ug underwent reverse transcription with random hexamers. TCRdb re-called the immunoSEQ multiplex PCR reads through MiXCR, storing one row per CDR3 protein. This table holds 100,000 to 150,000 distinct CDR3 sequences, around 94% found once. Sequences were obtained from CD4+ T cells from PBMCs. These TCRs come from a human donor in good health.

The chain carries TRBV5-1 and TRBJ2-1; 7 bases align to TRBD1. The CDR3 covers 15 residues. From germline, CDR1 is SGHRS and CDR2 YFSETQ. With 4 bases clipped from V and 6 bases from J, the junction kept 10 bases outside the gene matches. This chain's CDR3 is CASSPTGTLGNEQFF. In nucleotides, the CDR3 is TGCGCCAGCAGCCCGACAGGGACCTTAGGCAATGAGCAGTTCTTC.

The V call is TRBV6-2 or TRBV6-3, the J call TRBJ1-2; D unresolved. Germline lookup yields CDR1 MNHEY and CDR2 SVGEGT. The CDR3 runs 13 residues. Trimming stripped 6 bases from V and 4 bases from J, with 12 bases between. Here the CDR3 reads CASRPTTPYGYTF. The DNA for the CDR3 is TGTGCCAGCAGGCCCACGACGCCCTATGGCTACACCTTC.

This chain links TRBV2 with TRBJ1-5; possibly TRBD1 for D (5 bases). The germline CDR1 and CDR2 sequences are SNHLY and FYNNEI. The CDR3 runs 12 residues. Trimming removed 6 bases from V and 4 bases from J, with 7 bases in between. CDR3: CASSEGNQPQHF. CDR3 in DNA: TGTGCCAGCAGCGAGGGGAATCAGCCCCAGCATTTT. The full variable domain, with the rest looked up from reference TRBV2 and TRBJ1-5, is EPEVTQTPSHQVTQMGQEVILRCVPISNHLYFYWYRQILGQKVEFLVSFYNNEISEKSEIFDDQFSVERPDGSNFTLKIRSTKLEDSAMYFCASSEGNQPQHFGDGTRLSIL.

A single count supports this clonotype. The CDR3 region is CSAYGGRANEQYF. CDR3 sequence (DNA): TGCAGTGCATACGGCGGGAGGGCCAACGAGCAGTACTTC. V gene TRBV20-1 combines with J gene TRBJ2-7; 9 bases line up with TRBD2. The junction had 8 bases not matched to a gene; V was cut back by 6 bases and J by 5 bases. Looked up from germline, CDR1 is DFQATT and CDR2 is SNEGSKA (reference sequence). The CDR3 is 13 residues long.

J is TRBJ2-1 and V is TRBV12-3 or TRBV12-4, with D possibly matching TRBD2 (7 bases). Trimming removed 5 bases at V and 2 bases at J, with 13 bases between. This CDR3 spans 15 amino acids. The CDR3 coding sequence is TGTGCCAGCAGTCGGGGGGCGCCCACCTACAATGAGCAGTTCTTC. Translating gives CASSRGAPTYNEQFF.

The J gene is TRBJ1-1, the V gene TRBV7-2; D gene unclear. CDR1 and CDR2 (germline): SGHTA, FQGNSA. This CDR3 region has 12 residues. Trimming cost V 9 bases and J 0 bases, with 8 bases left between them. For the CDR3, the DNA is TGTGCCAGTCAGAGAATGAACACTGAAGCTTTCTTT. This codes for CASQRMNTEAFF.

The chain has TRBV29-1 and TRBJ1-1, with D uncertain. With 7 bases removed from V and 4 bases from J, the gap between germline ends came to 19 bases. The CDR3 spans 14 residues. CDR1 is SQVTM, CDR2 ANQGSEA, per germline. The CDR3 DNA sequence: TGCAGCGCCCGCTCGCTAGTCGGCGGCACTGAAGCTTTCTTT. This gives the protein CSARSLVGGTEAFF. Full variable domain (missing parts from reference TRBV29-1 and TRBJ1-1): SAVISQKPSRDICQRGTSLTIQCQVDSQVTMMFWYRQQPGQSLTLIATANQGSEATYESGFVIDKFPISRPNLTFSTLTVSNMSPEDSSIYLCSARSLVGGTEAFFGQGTRLTVV.

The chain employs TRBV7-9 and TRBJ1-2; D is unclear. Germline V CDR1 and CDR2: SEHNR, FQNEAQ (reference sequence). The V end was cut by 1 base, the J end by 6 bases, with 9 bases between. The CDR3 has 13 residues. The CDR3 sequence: CASSLGGLHGYTF. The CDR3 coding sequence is TGTGCCAGCAGCTTAGGCGGTCTTCATGGCTACACCTTC.

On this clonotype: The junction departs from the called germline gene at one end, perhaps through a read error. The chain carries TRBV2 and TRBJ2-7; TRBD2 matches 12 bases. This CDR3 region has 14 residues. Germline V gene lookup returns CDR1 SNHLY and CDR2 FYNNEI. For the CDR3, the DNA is TGTGCCAGCAGCGGACTAGCGGGATCCTCCGAGCAGTACTTC. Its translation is CASSGLAGSSEQYF.

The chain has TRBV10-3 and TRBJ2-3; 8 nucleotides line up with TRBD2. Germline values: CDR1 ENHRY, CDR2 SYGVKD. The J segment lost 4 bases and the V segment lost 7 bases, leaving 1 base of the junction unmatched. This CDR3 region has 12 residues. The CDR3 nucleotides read TGTGCCATCAAGCGGGAGTCAGATACGCAGTATTTT. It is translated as CAIKRESDTQYF.

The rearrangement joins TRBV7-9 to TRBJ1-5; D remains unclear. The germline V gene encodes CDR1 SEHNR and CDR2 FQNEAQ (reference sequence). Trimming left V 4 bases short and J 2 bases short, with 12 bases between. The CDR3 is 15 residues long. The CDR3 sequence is CASSSSTTGNQPQHF. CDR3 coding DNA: TGTGCCAGCAGCTCTTCTACCACGGGCAATCAGCCCCAGCATTTT.

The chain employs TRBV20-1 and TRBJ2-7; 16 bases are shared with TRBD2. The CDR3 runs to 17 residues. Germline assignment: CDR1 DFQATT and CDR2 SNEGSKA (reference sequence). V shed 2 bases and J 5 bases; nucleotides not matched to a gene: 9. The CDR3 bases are TGCAGTGCTAGACGGAGAGGGACTAGCGGGAGGGTCAACGAGCAGTACTTC. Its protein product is CSARRRGTSGRVNEQYF.

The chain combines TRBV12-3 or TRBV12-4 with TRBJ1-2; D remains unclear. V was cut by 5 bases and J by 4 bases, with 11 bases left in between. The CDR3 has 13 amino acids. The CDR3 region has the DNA TGTGCCAGCAGTCCCTTTGACCGCTATGGCTACACCTTC. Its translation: CASSPFDRYGYTF.

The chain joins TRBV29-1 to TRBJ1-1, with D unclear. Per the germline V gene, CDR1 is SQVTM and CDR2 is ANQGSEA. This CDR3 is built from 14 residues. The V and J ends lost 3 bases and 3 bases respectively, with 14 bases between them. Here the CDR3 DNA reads TGCAGCGTTGAGGGTCGGTTTAGGGACACTGAAGCTTTCTTT. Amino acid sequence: CSVEGRFRDTEAFF.

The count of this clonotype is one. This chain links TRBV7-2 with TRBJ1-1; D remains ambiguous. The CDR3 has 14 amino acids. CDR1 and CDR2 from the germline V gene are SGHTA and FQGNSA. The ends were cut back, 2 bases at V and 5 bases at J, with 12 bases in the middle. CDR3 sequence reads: CASSLSRSRTEAFF. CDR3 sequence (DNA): TGTGCCAGCAGCTTAAGCAGGAGTAGAACTGAAGCTTTCTTT.

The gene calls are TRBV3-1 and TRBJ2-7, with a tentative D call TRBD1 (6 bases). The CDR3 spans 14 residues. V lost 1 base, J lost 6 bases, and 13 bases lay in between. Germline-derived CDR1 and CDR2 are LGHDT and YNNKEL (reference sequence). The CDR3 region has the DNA TGTGCCAGCAGCCAAGTACAGGGTGTTGGCGAGCAGTACTTC. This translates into CASSQVQGVGEQYF.

As DNA, the CDR3 is TGTGCCAGCAGCTTAAACAGCATGAACACTGAAGCTTTCTTT. Translation gives CASSLNSMNTEAFF. J is TRBJ1-1 and V is TRBV7-9; D is undetermined. Looked up from germline, CDR1 is SEHNR and CDR2 is FQNEAQ (reference sequence). This CDR3 has 14 residues. V shed 2 bases and J shed 0 bases, with 7 bases lying between them.

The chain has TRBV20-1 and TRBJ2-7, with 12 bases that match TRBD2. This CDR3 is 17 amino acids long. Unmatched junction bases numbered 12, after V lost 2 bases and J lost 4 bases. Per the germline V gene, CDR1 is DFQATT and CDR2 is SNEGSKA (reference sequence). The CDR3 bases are TGCAGTGCTAGATGGCCGATGGGCCTAGCGGGAGGGTACGAGCAGTACTTC. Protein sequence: CSARWPMGLAGGYEQYF.

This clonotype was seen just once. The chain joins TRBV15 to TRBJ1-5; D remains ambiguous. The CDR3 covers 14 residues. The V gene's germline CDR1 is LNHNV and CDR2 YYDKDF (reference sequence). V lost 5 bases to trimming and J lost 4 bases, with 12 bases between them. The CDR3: CATSPIGENQPQHF. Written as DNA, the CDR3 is TGTGCCACCAGCCCCATCGGCGAGAATCAGCCCCAGCATTTT.

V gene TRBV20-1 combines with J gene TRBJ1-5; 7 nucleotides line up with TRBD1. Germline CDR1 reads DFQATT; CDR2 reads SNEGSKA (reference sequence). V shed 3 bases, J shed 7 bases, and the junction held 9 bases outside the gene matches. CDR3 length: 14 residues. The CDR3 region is CSASRPGGGQPQHF. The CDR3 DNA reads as TGCAGTGCTAGTAGGCCAGGGGGTGGACAGCCCCAGCATTTT.

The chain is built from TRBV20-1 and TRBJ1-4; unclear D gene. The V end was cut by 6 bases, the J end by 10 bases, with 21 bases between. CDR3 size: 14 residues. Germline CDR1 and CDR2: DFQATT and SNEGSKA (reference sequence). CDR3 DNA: TGCAGTGCCCCTCTGGGATCACGAGATGGAAAACTGTTTTTT. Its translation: CSAPLGSRDGKLFF.

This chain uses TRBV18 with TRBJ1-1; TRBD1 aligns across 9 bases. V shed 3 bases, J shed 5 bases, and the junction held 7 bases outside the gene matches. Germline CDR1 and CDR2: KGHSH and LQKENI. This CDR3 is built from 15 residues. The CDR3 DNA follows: TGTGCCAGCTCACCGGGACAGGGAACGGGAACTGAAGCTTTCTTT. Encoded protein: CASSPGQGTGTEAFF.

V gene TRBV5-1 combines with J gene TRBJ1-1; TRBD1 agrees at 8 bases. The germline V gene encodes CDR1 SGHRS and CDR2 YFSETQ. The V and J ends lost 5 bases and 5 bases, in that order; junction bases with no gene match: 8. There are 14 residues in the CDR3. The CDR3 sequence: CASSRGQVETEAFF. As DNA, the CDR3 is TGCGCCAGCAGTCGGGGACAGGTGGAGACTGAAGCTTTCTTT.